A selection of T cell receptor beta chains follows, all from one sample in a study of T cell responses to AZD1222 COVID-19 vaccine. TCRdb's copy holds only in-frame clones and misses some; the assay was immunoSEQ multiplex PCR. The sample has approximately 100,000 clones, roughly 90% seen once. The specimen was peripheral blood, collected on day 0 of AZD1222 vaccination. The receptor set was obtained from an adult in good health. Each CDR3 is given with its conserved first and last residue. Fields, in order: J gene, D gene, V gene, clone size, CDR3 protein, CDR3 DNA. A D gene is named only where the DNA matches it firmly. Rows give clone size only sometimes, using once, few, many, or a class for an expanded clone.

J: TRBJ1-5; D: .; V: TRBV30; size: .; CDR3: CAWSGRGVSGNQPQHF; DNA: TGTGCCTGGAGTGGCAGAGGGGTTTCGGGCAATCAGCCCCAGCATTTT
J: TRBJ2-5; D: .; V: TRBV7-2; size: .; CDR3: CASSLAQERSQETQYF; DNA: TGTGCCAGCAGCTTAGCGCAGGAGCGGAGCCAAGAGACCCAGTACTTC
J: TRBJ2-7; D: TRBD2; V: TRBV13; size: .; CDR3: CASAPSGGLSYEQYF; DNA: TGTGCCAGCGCCCCGAGCGGGGGCCTATCCTACGAGCAGTACTTC
J: TRBJ2-2; D: TRBD1; V: TRBV5-4; size: .; CDR3: CASTLTGQTNTGELFF; DNA: TGTGCCAGCACCCTCACGGGACAGACGAACACCGGGGAGCTGTTTTTT
J: TRBJ1-2; D: TRBD1; V: TRBV7-9; size: .; CDR3: CASSPLGTGVGYTF; DNA: TGTGCCAGCAGCCCCCTCGGGACAGGGGTCGGCTACACCTTC
J: TRBJ2-7; D: TRBD2; V: TRBV11-1; size: once; CDR3: CASSLLAGYFDEQYF; DNA: TGTGCCAGCAGCTTACTAGCGGGTTATTTTGACGAGCAGTACTTC
J: TRBJ2-7; D: .; V: TRBV7-2; size: .; CDR3: CASSFRSSYEQYF; DNA: TGTGCCAGCAGCTTTAGGAGCTCCTACGAGCAGTACTTC
J: TRBJ2-3; D: .; V: TRBV23-1; size: .; CDR3: CASSQSQRERADTQYF; DNA: TGCGCCAGCAGTCAATCCCAACGGGAGAGGGCAGATACGCAGTATTTT
J: TRBJ2-3; D: .; V: TRBV11-2; size: .; CDR3: CASSFALSSTDTQYF; DNA: TGTGCCAGCAGCTTCGCCCTCTCTAGCACAGATACGCAGTATTTT
J: TRBJ2-1; D: TRBD2; V: TRBV6-2/TRBV6-3; size: .; CDR3: CASSSRGGRANEQFF; DNA: TGTGCCAGCAGTTCCCGGGGCGGGAGGGCCAATGAGCAGTTCTTC
J: TRBJ1-1; D: TRBD1; V: TRBV18; size: .; CDR3: CASSPGTANTEAFF; DNA: TGTGCCAGCTCACCCGGGACAGCGAACACTGAAGCTTTCTTT
J: TRBJ1-1; D: TRBD1; V: TRBV5-1; size: .; CDR3: CASSRGQGYTEAFF; DNA: TGCGCCAGCAGCCGGGGACAGGGTTACACTGAAGCTTTCTTT
J: TRBJ1-4; D: .; V: TRBV19; size: .; CDR3: CASSTQSTNEKLFF; DNA: TGTGCCAGTAGTACCCAGTCAACTAATGAAAAACTGTTTTTT
J: TRBJ2-2; D: TRBD1; V: TRBV4-2; size: once; CDR3: CASSRETGTNTGELFF; DNA: TGTGCCAGCAGCCGAGAGACAGGGACGAACACCGGGGAGCTGTTTTTT
J: TRBJ1-4; D: .; V: TRBV4-3; size: .; CDR3: CASSQGLSEKLFF; DNA: TGCGCCAGCAGCCAAGGACTTAGCGAAAAACTGTTTTTT
J: TRBJ2-7; D: .; V: TRBV7-2; size: .; CDR3: CASSLAPSSEQYF; DNA: TGTGCCAGCAGCTTAGCCCCTAGTTCCGAGCAGTACTTC
J: TRBJ2-1; D: TRBD1; V: TRBV7-9; size: .; CDR3: CASSLLGQGRLNEQFF; DNA: TGTGCCAGCAGCTTACTCGGACAGGGAAGGCTCAATGAGCAGTTCTTC
J: TRBJ1-1; D: .; V: TRBV6-2/TRBV6-3; size: .; CDR3: CASSYGTSAFF; DNA: TGTGCCAGCAGTTATGGGACAAGTGCTTTCTTT
J: TRBJ1-5; D: .; V: TRBV24-1; size: .; CDR3: CATSGGAGNQPQHF; DNA: TGTGCCACCAGTGGAGGCGCGGGCAATCAGCCCCAGCATTTT
J: TRBJ2-5; D: TRBD2; V: TRBV30; size: once; CDR3: CAWTPLAGGPETQYF; DNA: TGTGCCTGGACTCCCCTAGCGGGGGGGCCAGAGACCCAGTACTTC
J: TRBJ2-5; D: TRBD1; V: TRBV7-6; size: .; CDR3: CASSLATGGIEETQYF; DNA: TGTGCCAGCAGCTTAGCGACAGGGGGCATAGAAGAGACCCAGTACTTC
J: TRBJ2-2; D: .; V: TRBV18; size: .; CDR3: CASSPLETGELFF; DNA: TGTGCCAGCTCACCATTAGAGACCGGGGAGCTGTTTTTT
J: TRBJ2-7; D: TRBD1; V: TRBV3-1/TRBV3-2; size: .; CDR3: CASSHPGQGKDEQYF; DNA: TGTGCCAGCAGCCATCCGGGACAGGGGAAAGACGAGCAGTACTTC
J: TRBJ1-1; D: TRBD1; V: TRBV7-8; size: once; CDR3: CASSPRGQGTEAFF; DNA: TGTGCCAGCAGCCCTAGGGGGCAGGGCACTGAAGCTTTCTTT
J: TRBJ2-3; D: .; V: TRBV27; size: .; CDR3: CASSLSSTDTQYF; DNA: TGTGCCAGCAGTTTATCTAGCACAGATACGCAGTATTTT
J: TRBJ2-3; D: TRBD1; V: TRBV7-2; size: once; CDR3: CASSSPRDSPFTDTQYF; DNA: TGTGCCAGCAGCTCGCCCCGGGACAGCCCTTTCACAGATACGCAGTATTTT
J: TRBJ2-2; D: TRBD1; V: TRBV10-1; size: .; CDR3: CASLGGPNTGELFF; DNA: TGCGCCAGCCTAGGGGGCCCAAACACCGGGGAGCTGTTTTTT
J: TRBJ1-4; D: TRBD1; V: TRBV6-5; size: .; CDR3: CASSDRVWGEKLFF; DNA: TGTGCCAGCAGCGACAGGGTTTGGGGTGAAAAACTGTTTTTT
J: TRBJ2-2; D: .; V: TRBV30; size: .; CDR3: CAWSRGPNTGELFF; DNA: TGTGCCTGGAGTCGGGGTCCCAACACCGGGGAGCTGTTTTTT
J: TRBJ1-5; D: TRBD1; V: TRBV6-2/TRBV6-3; size: .; CDR3: CASSPGQGNQPQHF; DNA: TGTGCCAGCAGTCCGGGACAGGGTAATCAGCCCCAGCATTTT
J: TRBJ2-1; D: TRBD1; V: TRBV6-5; size: once; CDR3: CASRGTGLGHNEQFF; DNA: TGTGCCAGCAGGGGGACAGGGCTAGGGCACAATGAGCAGTTCTTC
J: TRBJ1-5; D: .; V: TRBV7-2; size: .; CDR3: CASSQKFSNQPQHF; DNA: TGTGCCAGCAGTCAAAAATTTAGCAATCAGCCCCAGCATTTT
J: TRBJ2-5; D: .; V: TRBV7-2; size: .; CDR3: CASSLFGVQETQYF; DNA: TGTGCCAGCAGCTTATTTGGCGTTCAAGAGACCCAGTACTTC
J: TRBJ2-7; D: TRBD2; V: TRBV30; size: .; CDR3: CAWSVRGVNKVYEQYF; DNA: TGTGCCTGGAGTGTACGGGGGGTCAACAAGGTCTACGAGCAGTACTTC
J: TRBJ1-5; D: .; V: TRBV19; size: .; CDR3: CASSIGANQPQHF; DNA: TGTGCCAGTAGTATCGGGGCAAATCAGCCCCAGCATTTT
J: TRBJ1-4; D: .; V: TRBV5-1; size: .; CDR3: CASSFRAGNEKLFF; DNA: TGCGCCAGCAGCTTCCGGGCCGGTAATGAAAAACTGTTTTTT
J: TRBJ2-1; D: .; V: TRBV5-8; size: .; CDR3: CASSLVEQFF; DNA: TGTGCCAGCAGCTTGGTTGAGCAGTTCTTC
J: TRBJ2-3; D: .; V: TRBV6-5; size: .; CDR3: CASRVVDTQYF; DNA: TGTGCCAGCAGGGTCGTGGATACGCAGTATTTT
J: TRBJ2-5; D: TRBD2; V: TRBV7-7; size: .; CDR3: CASSRPGGQETQYF; DNA: TGTGCCAGCAGCAGGCCGGGGGGACAAGAGACCCAGTACTTC
J: TRBJ2-5; D: TRBD2; V: TRBV5-1; size: few; CDR3: CASSKGLAGGETQYF; DNA: TGCGCCAGCAGCAAGGGACTAGCGGGGGGAGAGACCCAGTACTTC
J: TRBJ1-1; D: TRBD1; V: TRBV28; size: .; CDR3: CASSLTGVGTEAFF; DNA: TGTGCCAGCAGCTTAACAGGGGTGGGAACTGAAGCTTTCTTT
J: TRBJ1-6; D: .; V: TRBV9; size: .; CDR3: CASSVVAEGSPLHF; DNA: TGTGCCAGCAGCGTAGTGGCAGAGGGGTCACCCCTCCACTTT
J: TRBJ2-1; D: .; V: TRBV12-5; size: .; CDR3: CASGIDRQVNEQFF; DNA: TGTGCTAGTGGTATTGACAGGCAGGTCAATGAGCAGTTCTTC
J: TRBJ1-2; D: TRBD1; V: TRBV3-1/TRBV3-2; size: .; CDR3: CASSHRTGGNYGYTF; DNA: TGTGCCAGCAGCCACCGGACAGGGGGCAACTATGGCTACACCTTC
J: TRBJ1-1; D: TRBD1; V: TRBV13; size: once; CDR3: CASSLLAGGIQNTEAFF; DNA: TGTGCCAGCAGCTTACTCGCAGGGGGCATTCAGAACACTGAAGCTTTCTTT
J: TRBJ2-1; D: .; V: TRBV4-2; size: .; CDR3: CASSLPDRTYEQFF; DNA: TGTGCCAGCAGCCTTCCAGACAGAACTTATGAGCAGTTCTTC
J: TRBJ2-3; D: .; V: TRBV5-1; size: .; CDR3: CASTLWGSPDTDTQYF; DNA: TGCGCCAGCACCCTCTGGGGGTCTCCCGACACAGATACGCAGTATTTT
J: TRBJ2-2; D: TRBD1; V: TRBV7-8; size: .; CDR3: CASSPGTGRAGELFF; DNA: TGTGCCAGCAGCCCCGGGACAGGGCGGGCCGGGGAGCTGTTTTTT
J: TRBJ1-2; D: .; V: TRBV7-8; size: .; CDR3: CASSLGGSYGYTF; DNA: TGTGCCAGCAGCTTAGGGGGAAGCTATGGCTACACCTTC
J: TRBJ1-1; D: .; V: TRBV10-3; size: .; CDR3: CAISAAVGGTEAFF; DNA: TGTGCCATCAGTGCAGCGGTGGGGGGCACTGAAGCTTTCTTT
J: TRBJ1-4; D: .; V: TRBV2; size: .; CDR3: CASSGDGLELFF; DNA: TGTGCCAGCAGTGGAGACGGGCTGGAACTGTTTTTT
J: TRBJ1-1; D: .; V: TRBV5-6; size: .; CDR3: CASSFPNTEAFF; DNA: TGTGCCAGCAGCTTCCCGAACACTGAAGCTTTCTTT
J: TRBJ1-6; D: TRBD1; V: TRBV27; size: once; CDR3: CASRPDRGSPLHF; DNA: TGTGCCAGCAGACCAGACAGGGGTTCACCCCTCCACTTT
J: TRBJ1-2; D: .; V: TRBV5-1; size: once; CDR3: CASSLDTDNGYTF; DNA: TGCGCCAGCAGCTTGGATACAGACAATGGCTACACCTTC
J: TRBJ2-1; D: .; V: TRBV30; size: .; CDR3: CACRVGENNEQFF; DNA: TGTGCCTGTCGAGTAGGTGAGAACAATGAGCAGTTCTTC
J: TRBJ1-2; D: TRBD1; V: TRBV10-2; size: .; CDR3: CASGLGTEDNSRGYTF; DNA: TGCGCCAGCGGTCTCGGGACAGAGGATAATTCTCGAGGCTACACCTTC
J: TRBJ2-2; D: .; V: TRBV28; size: .; CDR3: CASRRGGGDTGELFF; DNA: TGTGCCAGCAGACGCGGTGGAGGGGACACCGGGGAGCTGTTTTTT
J: TRBJ1-6; D: .; V: TRBV4-2; size: .; CDR3: CASSQEQDGDSPLHF; DNA: TGTGCCAGCAGCCAAGAACAGGACGGGGATTCACCCCTCCACTTT
J: TRBJ1-2; D: .; V: TRBV13; size: once; CDR3: CASSLTGGGYTF; DNA: TGTGCCAGCAGCTTAACGGGGGGTGGCTACACCTTC
J: TRBJ1-2; D: TRBD1; V: TRBV10-3; size: .; CDR3: CAIRPGQENGYTF; DNA: TGTGCCATCAGGCCCGGACAGGAAAATGGCTACACCTTC